This paragraph reports one T cell receptor beta chain. PCR primers comprised 60 Vbeta and 13 Jbeta primers. TCRdb's table, derived via immunoSEQ multiplex PCR, lists solely in-frame clones and lacks some. The sample lists approximately 130,000 clones; around 74% were seen once. The data are from a study of cytomegalovirus exposure and HLA in healthy donors. The CDR3 covers 17 residues. The germline V gene encodes CDR1 LGHNA and CDR2 YSLEER. V dropped 5 bases and J dropped 0; count of bases not matched to a gene: 3. Input material: PBMCs. This TCR came from a man aged 25 to 45 in good health and CMV-seronegative. The chain has TRBV4-3 and TRBJ2-3, with 15 bases that match TRBD2. The chain's CDR3 is CASSGTSGRPSTDTQYF. As DNA, the CDR3 is TGCGCCAGCAGCGGGACTAGCGGGAGGCCTAGCACAGATACGCAGTATTTT.